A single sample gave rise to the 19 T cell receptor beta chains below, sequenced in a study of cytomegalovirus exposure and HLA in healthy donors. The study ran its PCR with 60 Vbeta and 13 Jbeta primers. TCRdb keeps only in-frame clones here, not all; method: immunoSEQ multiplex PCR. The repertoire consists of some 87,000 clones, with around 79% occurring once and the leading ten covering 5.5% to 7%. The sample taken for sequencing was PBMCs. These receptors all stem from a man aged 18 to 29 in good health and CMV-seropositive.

As DNA, the CDR3 is TGTGCCAGTTTTCCCGGGACTACTGCCGGGGAGCTGTTTTTT. Protein sequence: CASFPGTTAGELFF. This rearrangement joins TRBV28 to TRBJ2-2, with 7 bases identical to TRBD2. V shed 9 bases, J shed 6 bases, and the junction held 10 bases outside the gene matches. This CDR3 has 14 amino acids. The germline V gene encodes CDR1 MDHEN and CDR2 SYDVKM.

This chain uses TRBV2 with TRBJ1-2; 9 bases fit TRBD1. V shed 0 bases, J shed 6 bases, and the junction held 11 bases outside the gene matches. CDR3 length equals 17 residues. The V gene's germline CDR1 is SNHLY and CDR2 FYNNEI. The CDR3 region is CASSEALPGTGRHGYTF. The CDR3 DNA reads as TGTGCCAGCAGTGAAGCGCTCCCCGGGACAGGGCGGCATGGCTACACCTTC.

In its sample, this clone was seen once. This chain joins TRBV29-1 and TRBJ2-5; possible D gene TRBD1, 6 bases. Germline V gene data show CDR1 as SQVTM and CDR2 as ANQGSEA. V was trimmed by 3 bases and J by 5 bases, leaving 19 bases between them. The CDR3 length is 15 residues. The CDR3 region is CSVDAPGHSAETQYF. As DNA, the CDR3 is TGCAGCGTTGACGCTCCGGGACACTCGGCGGAGACCCAGTACTTC.

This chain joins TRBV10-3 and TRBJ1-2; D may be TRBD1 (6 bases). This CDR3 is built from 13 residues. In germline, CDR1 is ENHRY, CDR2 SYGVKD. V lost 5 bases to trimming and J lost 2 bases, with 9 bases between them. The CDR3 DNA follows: TGTGCCATCAGTCGGGACAACAACTATGGCTACACCTTC. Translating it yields CAISRDNNYGYTF.

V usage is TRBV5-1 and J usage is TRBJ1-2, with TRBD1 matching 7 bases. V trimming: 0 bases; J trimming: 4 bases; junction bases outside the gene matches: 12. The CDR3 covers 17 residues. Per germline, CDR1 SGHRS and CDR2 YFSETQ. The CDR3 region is CASSLEPGTAPAYGYTF. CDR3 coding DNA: TGCGCCAGCAGCTTGGAACCCGGGACAGCCCCTGCCTATGGCTACACCTTC.

CDR3 loop: CASSQVGQRRSNGYTF. The CDR3 DNA reads as TGCGCCAGCAGCCAAGTCGGACAGCGTCGTAGCAATGGCTACACCTTC. The rearrangement links TRBV4-1 to TRBJ1-2; perhaps TRBD1 as D (6 bases). This CDR3 is built from 16 residues. V lost 1 base to trimming and J lost 6 bases, with 18 bases between them. Per the germline V gene, CDR1 is MGHRA and CDR2 is YSYEKL.

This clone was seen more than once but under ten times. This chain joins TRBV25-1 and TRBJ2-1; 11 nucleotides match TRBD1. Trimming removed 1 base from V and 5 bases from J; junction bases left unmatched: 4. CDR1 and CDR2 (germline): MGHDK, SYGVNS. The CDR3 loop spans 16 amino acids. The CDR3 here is CASSEWGQGVDNEQFF. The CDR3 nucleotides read TGTGCCAGCAGTGAATGGGGACAGGGGGTAGACAATGAGCAGTTCTTC.

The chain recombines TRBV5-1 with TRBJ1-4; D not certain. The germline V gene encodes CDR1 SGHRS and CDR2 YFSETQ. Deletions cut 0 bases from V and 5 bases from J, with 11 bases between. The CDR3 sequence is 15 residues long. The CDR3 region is CASSLEKLPNEKLFF. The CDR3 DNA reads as TGCGCCAGCAGCTTGGAAAAACTGCCGAATGAAAAACTGTTTTTT.

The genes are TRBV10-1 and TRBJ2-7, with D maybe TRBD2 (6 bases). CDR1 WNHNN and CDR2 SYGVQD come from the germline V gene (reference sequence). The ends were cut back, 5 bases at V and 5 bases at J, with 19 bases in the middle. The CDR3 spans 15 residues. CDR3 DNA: TGCGCCAGCAGTTCCAATTCGGAGGGTAACCACGAGCAGTACTTC. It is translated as CASSSNSEGNHEQYF.

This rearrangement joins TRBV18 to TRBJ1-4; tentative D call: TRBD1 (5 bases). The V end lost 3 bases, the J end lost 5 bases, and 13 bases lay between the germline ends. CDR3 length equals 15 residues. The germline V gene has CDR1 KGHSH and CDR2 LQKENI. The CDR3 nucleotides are TGTGCCAGCTCACCGCAGGGCGAAGGGAATGAAAAACTGTTTTTT. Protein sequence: CASSPQGEGNEKLFF.

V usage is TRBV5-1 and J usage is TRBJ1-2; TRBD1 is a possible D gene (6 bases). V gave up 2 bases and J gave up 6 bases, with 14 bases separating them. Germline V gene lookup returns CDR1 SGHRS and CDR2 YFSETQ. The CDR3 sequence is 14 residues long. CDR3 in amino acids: CASSFGLQGNGYTF. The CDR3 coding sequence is TGCGCCAGCAGCTTTGGGTTACAGGGTAATGGCTACACCTTC. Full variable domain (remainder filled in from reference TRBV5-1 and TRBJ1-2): KAGVTQTPRYLIKTRGQQVTLSCSPISGHRSVSWYQQTPGQGLQFLFEYFSETQRNKGNFPGRFSGRQFSNSRSEMNVSTLELGDSALYLCASSFGLQGNGYTFGSGTRLTVV.

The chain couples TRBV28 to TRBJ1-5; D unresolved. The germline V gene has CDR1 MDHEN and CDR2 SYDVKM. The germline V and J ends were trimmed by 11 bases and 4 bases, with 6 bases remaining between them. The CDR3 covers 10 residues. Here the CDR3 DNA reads TGTGCCGGCGGTAATCAGCCCCAGCATTTT. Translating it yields CAGGNQPQHF.

The chain's CDR3 is CSASDGTSLYF. The CDR3 coding sequence is TGCAGTGCTAGCGACGGGACTAGCCTTTACTTC. The rearrangement joins TRBV20-1 to TRBJ2-7; 9 positions match TRBD2. Germline lookup yields CDR1 DFQATT and CDR2 SNEGSKA (reference sequence). Trimming removed 3 bases from V and 13 bases from J; junction bases left unmatched: 7. The CDR3 is 11 residues long.

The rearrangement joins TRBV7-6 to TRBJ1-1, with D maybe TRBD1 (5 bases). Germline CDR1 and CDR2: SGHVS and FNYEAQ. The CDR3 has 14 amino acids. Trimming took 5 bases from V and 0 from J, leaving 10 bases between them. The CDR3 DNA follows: TGTGCCAGCAGCAAGACAGCCATGAACACTGAAGCTTTCTTT. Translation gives CASSKTAMNTEAFF.

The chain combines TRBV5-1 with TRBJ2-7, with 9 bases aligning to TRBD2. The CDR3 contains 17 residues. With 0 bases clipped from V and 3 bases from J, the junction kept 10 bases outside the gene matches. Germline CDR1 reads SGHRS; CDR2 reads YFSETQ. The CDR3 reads CASSLGGSGGIDYEQYF. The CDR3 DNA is TGCGCCAGCAGCTTGGGGGGTAGCGGGGGAATTGACTACGAGCAGTACTTC.

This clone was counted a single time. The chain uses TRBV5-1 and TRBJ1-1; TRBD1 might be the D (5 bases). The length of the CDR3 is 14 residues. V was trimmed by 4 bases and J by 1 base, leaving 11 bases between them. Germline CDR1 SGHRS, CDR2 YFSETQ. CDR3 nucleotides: TGCGCCAGCAGCGAGGGACTTCCGAACACTGAAGCTTTCTTT. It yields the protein CASSEGLPNTEAFF.

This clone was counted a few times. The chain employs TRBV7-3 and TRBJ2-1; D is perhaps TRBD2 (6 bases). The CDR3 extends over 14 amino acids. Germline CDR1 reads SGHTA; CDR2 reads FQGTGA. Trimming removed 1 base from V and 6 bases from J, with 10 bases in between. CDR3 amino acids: CASSLMGGSNEQFF. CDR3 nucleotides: TGTGCCAGCAGCTTAATGGGAGGAAGCAATGAGCAGTTCTTC.

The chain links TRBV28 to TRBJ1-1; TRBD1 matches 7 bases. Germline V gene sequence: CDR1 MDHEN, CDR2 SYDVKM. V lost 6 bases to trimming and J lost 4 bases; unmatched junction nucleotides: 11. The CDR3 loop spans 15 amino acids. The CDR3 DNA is TGTGCCAGCAGACCCTTTAGGGGGCTTGGCACTGAAGCTTTCTTT. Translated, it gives CASRPFRGLGTEAFF.

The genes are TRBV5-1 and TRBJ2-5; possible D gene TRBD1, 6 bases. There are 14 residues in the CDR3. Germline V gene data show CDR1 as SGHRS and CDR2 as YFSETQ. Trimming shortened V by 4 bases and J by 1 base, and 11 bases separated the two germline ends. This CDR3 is CASSLQGPQETQYF. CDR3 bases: TGCGCCAGCAGCCTACAGGGTCCCCAAGAGACCCAGTACTTC. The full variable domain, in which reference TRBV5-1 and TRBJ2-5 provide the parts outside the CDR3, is KAGVTQTPRYLIKTRGQQVTLSCSPISGHRSVSWYQQTPGQGLQFLFEYFSETQRNKGNFPGRFSGRQFSNSRSEMNVSTLELGDSALYLCASSLQGPQETQYFGPGTRLLVL.